In its sample, the clone carrying this T cell receptor (beta chain) was seen once. The entry originates in a study of T cell responses to AZD1222 COVID-19 vaccine. V shed 6 bases and J 5 bases; nucleotides not matched to a gene: 2. CDR1 is SGHDT and CDR2 is YYEEEE in the germline V gene. This CDR3 is 12 amino acids long. Repertoires were generated with immunoSEQ multiplex PCR, while TCRdb's copy carries only in-frame clones and drops some. The data show 200,000 to 250,000 clones, roughly 94% seen once. The TCR originated in an adult who received the MenACWY meningococcal vaccine as a control. The sample consisted of peripheral blood, taken 28 days after the second dose of the MenACWY control vaccine. The genes are TRBV5-6 and TRBJ2-7, with TRBD1 matching 10 bases. The DNA for the CDR3 is TGTGCCAGCACCGGGACAGGGGACGAGCAGTACTTC. Residues: CASTGTGDEQYF.